Sequencing of this T cell receptor beta chain was carried out in a study of blood T cell repertoires in COVID-19. Overall study: Sites in the United States, Italy and Spain provided acute and convalescent COVID-19 samples. Nucleic acid was either cDNA or gDNA, and it came from T cells, B-cell-depleted T cells, or PBMCs.

The V gene end was trimmed by 4 bases and the J gene end by 6 bases; junction bases not matched to a gene: 12. The germline CDR1 and CDR2 sequences are SGHRS and YFSETQ. There are 18 residues in the CDR3. In the authors' workflow: Counts of nucleated cells, estimated from reference gene primer amplification, were obtained. Sequencing was performed with immunoSEQ multiplex PCR; in TCRdb, only in-frame clones are kept and a portion is missing. V, J and clone size are taken as reported in that table, and D and trimming were inferred from the DNA itself. The repertoire holds 70,000 or so clones, about 91% seen once, with 5% to 6.5% in the top ten.

The V call is TRBV5-1, the J call TRBJ2-1, with TRBD2 matching 14 bases. The sample consisted of peripheral blood. The TCR was taken from a woman aged 45-60 years with acute or convalescent COVID-19. The CDR3 sequence: CASSDPGLAGVVGNEQFF. The CDR3 DNA reads as TGCGCCAGCAGCGACCCGGGACTAGCGGGGGTGGTCGGCAATGAGCAGTTCTTC. Drawing the rest from reference TRBV5-1 and TRBJ2-1, the complete variable domain is KAGVTQTPRYLIKTRGQQVTLSCSPISGHRSVSWYQQTPGQGLQFLFEYFSETQRNKGNFPGRFSGRQFSNSRSEMNVSTLELGDSALYLCASSDPGLAGVVGNEQFFGPGTRLTVL.